This TCR beta chain was recovered during a study of blood T cell repertoires in COVID-19. Whole-study context: T cells, B-cell-depleted T cells, or PBMCs provided the cDNA or gDNA that served as material.

This CDR3 is 14 amino acids long. V lost 1 base, J lost 1 base, and 7 bases lay in between. The germline gives CDR1 SGHAT, CDR2 FQNNGV. Here immunoSEQ multiplex PCR was the method, and the copy in TCRdb shows in-frame clones only, minus some. The sample includes 200,000 to 300,000 clones, around 86% of them seen just once. This chain links TRBV11-2 with TRBJ1-1; D ambiguous. This TCR derives from a man aged 40-49 years who had recovered from COVID-19. Sequences were obtained from peripheral blood. The CDR3 is CASSLGWRNTEAFF. The CDR3 DNA reads as TGTGCCAGCAGCTTAGGGTGGAGGAACACTGAAGCTTTCTTT. Together with reference TRBV11-2 and TRBJ1-1, the CDR3 gives the full variable domain: EAGVAQSPRYKIIEKRQSVAFWCNPISGHATLYWYQQILGQGPKLLIQFQNNGVVDDSQLPKDRFSAERLKGVDSTLKIQPAKLEDSAVYLCASSLGWRNTEAFFGQGTRLTVV.